This TCR beta chain was sequenced during a study of blood T cell repertoires in COVID-19. Study at large: Sites in the United States, Italy and Spain provided acute and convalescent COVID-19 samples.

Some clones are missing from TCRdb's copy, which holds only in-frame ones; the method was immunoSEQ multiplex PCR. This sample carries approximately 240,000 clones, about 79% of them seen once, and the ten largest clones take about 1.3%. Germline CDR1 reads SGHDN; CDR2 reads FVKESK. The CDR3 sequence is 14 residues long. Trimming took off 3 bases at V and 4 bases at J, with 12 bases between the two ends. Sequences were obtained from PBMCs or T cells enriched from blood (not recorded which). The rearrangement links TRBV14 to TRBJ1-1; D gene ambiguous. This receptor was taken from a woman aged 35 to 49 with acute COVID-19. The DNA for the CDR3 is TGTGCCAGCAGCCAGTTTAGGGAGGCCACTGAAGCTTTCTTT. Its protein is CASSQFREATEAFF.